A selection of T cell receptor beta chains follows, all from one sample in a study of pediatric ulcerative colitis. Method: immunoSEQ multiplex PCR; TCRdb's copy keeps in-frame clones and lacks some. The table lists more than 40,000 clones, about 78% of them singletons. Sequencing was done on a sample of gut tissue. The receptors derive from a girl aged 5 to 17 with moderate ulcerative colitis. CDR3s include the opening cysteine and the closing phenylalanine or tryptophan.

TRBJ2-5 | TRBV7-6 | CASSPRMETQYF
TRBJ1-1 | TRBV27 | CAPDHENTEAFF
TRBJ2-5 | TRBV5-1 | CASSSDRVGQETQYF
TRBJ2-7 | TRBV5-1 | CASSLEGYEQYF
TRBJ2-2 | TRBV10-1 | CASSESKGRDLGGELFF
TRBJ2-4 | TRBV5-1 | CASSNRDGANNIQYF
TRBJ1-2 | TRBV30 | CAWSYGERGYTF
TRBJ2-7 | TRBV10-3 | CAISKPGPYSYEQYF
TRBJ2-7 | TRBV5-1 | CASSLTLGGRSTEQYF
TRBJ1-2 | TRBV29-1 | CSVNDGFDGYTF
TRBJ2-7 | TRBV14 | CASSQLGTVPYEQYF
TRBJ2-3 | TRBV10-3 | CAISAGQTDTQYF
TRBJ2-1 | TRBV23-1 | CASTPLVVVGTDKFF
TRBJ1-5 | TRBV6-6 | CASSYWGEGQPQHF
TRBJ1-2 | TRBV9 | CASSAVQGVDGYTF
TRBJ2-3 | TRBV7-9 | CASSFGGRDTQYF
TRBJ1-1 | TRBV19 | CASAPARETEAFF
TRBJ2-7 | TRBV6-1 | CASSEVYRGSYEQYF
TRBJ1-6 | TRBV7-9 | CASSLQGQGNSPLHF
TRBJ2-1 | TRBV4-2 | CASSLTGTGISYNEQFF
TRBJ2-1 | TRBV2 | CASSTHPDRPYNEQFF
TRBJ2-3 | TRBV5-8 | CASSLGLATDTQYF
TRBJ1-1 | TRBV28 | CASSPRDGKQLMNTEAFF
TRBJ1-5 | TRBV10-3 | CAISETQNQPQHF
TRBJ1-5 | TRBV5-5 | CASSLDPHNQPQHF
TRBJ1-5 | TRBV2 | CASSEVLTLSNQPQHF
TRBJ1-3 | TRBV19 | CASSIRRTVANTMDF
TRBJ2-3 | TRBV9 | CASSPGHGTDTQYF
TRBJ1-1 | TRBV7-9 | CASSLVQAFF
TRBJ2-3 | TRBV27 | CASSLVTRFDTQYF
TRBJ1-6 | TRBV19 | CASSIGEGINSPLHF
TRBJ2-4 | TRBV28 | CATRPTGTGYIQYF
TRBJ2-3 | TRBV25-1 | CASSLTVPSGTDTQYF
TRBJ2-2 | TRBV27 | CASKDPNTGELFF
TRBJ2-1 | TRBV30 | CAWRAPGQGLYEQFF